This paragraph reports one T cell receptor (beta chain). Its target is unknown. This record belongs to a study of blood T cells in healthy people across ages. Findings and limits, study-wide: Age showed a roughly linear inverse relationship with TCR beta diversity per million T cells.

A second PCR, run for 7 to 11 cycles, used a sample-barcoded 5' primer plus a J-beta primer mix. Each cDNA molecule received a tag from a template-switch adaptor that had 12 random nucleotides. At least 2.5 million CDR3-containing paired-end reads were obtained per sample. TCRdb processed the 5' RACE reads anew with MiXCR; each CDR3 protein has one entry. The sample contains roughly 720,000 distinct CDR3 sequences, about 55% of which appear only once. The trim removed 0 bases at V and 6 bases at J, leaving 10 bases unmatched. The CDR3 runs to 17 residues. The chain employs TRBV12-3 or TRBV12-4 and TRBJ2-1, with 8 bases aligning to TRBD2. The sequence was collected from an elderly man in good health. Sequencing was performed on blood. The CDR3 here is CASSLALNGRAGNEQFF. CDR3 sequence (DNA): TGTGCCAGCAGTTTAGCCCTTAACGGGAGGGCCGGCAATGAGCAGTTCTTC.